Below are 26 T cell receptor beta chains sequenced from a single sample in a study of T cells after posttransplantation cyclophosphamide. The protocol was immunoSEQ multiplex PCR, while the TCRdb copy is restricted to in-frame clones and leaves out a portion. The sample shows some 33,000 clones, roughly 90% of them seen only once. The naive gate required viable CD3+CD4+ or CD3+CD8+ cells with CCR7+CD45RA+CD45RO-CD95-CD27+CD28+ phenotype. The sample consisted of naive CD4+ T cells sorted from blood. These receptors were collected from a man aged 25-45 years in good health and a related stem cell transplant donor.

This chain uses TRBV28 with TRBJ1-6; possibly TRBD1 for D (6 bases). V was trimmed by 7 bases and J by 6 bases, leaving 19 bases between them. Germline assignment: CDR1 MDHEN and CDR2 SYDVKM. The CDR3 loop spans 16 amino acids. CDR3 DNA sequence: TGTGCCAGCACTATCGGGGGGGCCGTGGGTAATTCACCCCTCCACTTT. Protein sequence: CASTIGGAVGNSPLHF.

V and J are TRBV29-1 and TRBJ1-1, with D uncertain. The V gene's germline CDR1 is SQVTM and CDR2 ANQGSEA. The V end lost 6 bases, the J end lost 2 bases, and 16 bases lay between the germline ends. The CDR3 has 14 amino acids. CDR3 amino acids: CSVPKDRGNTEAFF. The CDR3 DNA reads as TGCAGCGTCCCCAAGGATCGCGGAAACACTGAAGCTTTCTTT.

The chain links TRBV6-1 to TRBJ2-7; maybe TRBD2 (5 bases). V was pared by 3 bases and J by 8 bases, with 17 bases between. The CDR3 loop spans 14 amino acids. Germline values: CDR1 MNHNS, CDR2 SASEGT. The DNA for the CDR3 is TGTGCCAGCAGTGACGGACTCACATGGGCCAAGCAGTACTTC. Translated: CASSDGLTWAKQYF.

V and J are TRBV6-5 and TRBJ2-3, with D unresolved. The CDR3 length is 11 residues. V shed 10 bases and J shed 6 bases, with 11 bases lying between them. Germline CDR1 MNHEY, CDR2 SVGAGI. CDR3 sequence (DNA): TGTGCCACGAAACGGGTGGATACGCAGTATTTT. As protein: CATKRVDTQYF.

This chain uses TRBV19 with TRBJ1-5; TRBD1 matches at 9 bases. The CDR3 is 15 residues long. Looked up from germline, CDR1 is LNHDA and CDR2 is SQIVND (reference sequence). Trimming at V came to 3 bases and at J to 3 bases, leaving 3 bases not matched to a gene. The CDR3: CASSMGQGPNQPQHF. CDR3 DNA sequence: TGTGCCAGTAGTATGGGACAGGGCCCCAATCAGCCCCAGCATTTT.

V and J are TRBV9 and TRBJ2-7; D gene uncertain. CDR3 length equals 14 residues. The germline V and J ends were trimmed by 0 bases and 0 bases, with 7 bases remaining between them. Germline V gives CDR1 SGDLS, CDR2 YYNGEE. The DNA for the CDR3 is TGTGCCAGCAGCGTAGCCTCCGGCTCCTACGAGCAGTACTTC. Protein: CASSVASGSYEQYF.

The V call is TRBV7-8, the J call TRBJ2-2; perhaps TRBD1 as D (6 bases). In germline, CDR1 is SGHVS, CDR2 FQNEAQ. The CDR3 spans 18 residues. Trimming shortened V by 1 base and J by 1 base, and 16 bases separated the two germline ends. The CDR3, as DNA: TGTGCCAGCAGCTTAGGAAAACCGGGACAAGTGAACACCGGGGAGCTGTTTTTT. Protein product: CASSLGKPGQVNTGELFF. Full variable domain (rest looked up from reference TRBV7-8 and TRBJ2-2): GAGVSQSPRYKVAKRGQDVALRCDPISGHVSLFWYQQALGQGPEFLTYFQNEAQLDKSGLPSDRFFAERPEGSVSTLKIQRTQQEDSAVYLCASSLGKPGQVNTGELFFGEGSRLTVL.

This sequence joins TRBV19 and TRBJ2-5; TRBD2 matches 8 bases. The CDR3 is 13 residues long. V shed 5 bases and J 4 bases; nucleotides not matched to a gene: 3. CDR1 is LNHDA, CDR2 SQIVND, per germline (reference sequence). The CDR3 loop is CASSLAGGETQYF. CDR3 coding DNA: TGTGCCAGTAGTTTGGCGGGGGGAGAGACCCAGTACTTC.

The sample holds one count of this clone. CDR3 sequence: CASSTKGTGDAFF. For the CDR3, the DNA is TGTGCCAGCAGCACCAAGGGGACAGGGGACGCTTTCTTT. The chain joins TRBV6-1 to TRBJ1-1, with 10 nucleotides matching TRBD1. The CDR3 is 13 amino acids. With V trimmed by 6 bases and J by 11 bases, 9 bases remained unmatched. Germline V gene lookup returns CDR1 MNHNS and CDR2 SASEGT.

The V call is TRBV7-3, the J call TRBJ2-5, with 9 bases aligning to TRBD1. Germline CDR1 is SGHTA and CDR2 is FQGTGA. Trimming took 6 bases from V and 2 from J; bases not matched to a gene: 7. This CDR3 spans 15 amino acids. CDR3 nucleotides: TGTGCCAGCAGTCCCGGGACAGGGTGGCAAGAGACCCAGTACTTC. Its translation: CASSPGTGWQETQYF.

The rearrangement uses TRBV5-6 and TRBJ2-2; TRBD1 is a possible D gene (5 bases). The V end lost 2 bases, the J end lost 1 base, and 9 bases lay between the germline ends. Germline V gene data show CDR1 as SGHDT and CDR2 as YYEEEE. The CDR3 is 15 residues long. CDR3 loop: CASSLVQGNTGELFF. In nucleotides, the CDR3 is TGTGCCAGCAGCTTAGTTCAGGGGAACACCGGGGAGCTGTTTTTT.

This sequence joins TRBV18 and TRBJ2-1; 7 nucleotides agree with TRBD2. This CDR3 spans 13 amino acids. Germline V lookup: CDR1 KGHSH, CDR2 LQKENI. Unmatched junction bases numbered 2, after V lost 3 bases and J lost 6 bases. The CDR3 loop reads CASSPGLFNEQFF. The CDR3 DNA is TGTGCCAGCTCACCGGGACTATTCAATGAGCAGTTCTTC. The full variable domain, completed using reference TRBV18 and TRBJ2-1, is NAGVMQNPRHLVRRRGQEARLRCSPMKGHSHVYWYRQLPEEGLKFMVYLQKENIIDESGMPKERFSAEFPKEGPSILRIQQVVRGDSAAYFCASSPGLFNEQFFGPGTRLTVL.

V and J are TRBV15 and TRBJ1-5, with 7 bases fitting TRBD1. Germline loops: CDR1 LNHNV, CDR2 YYDKDF (reference sequence). Trimming removed 8 bases from V and 5 bases from J; junction bases left unmatched: 9. The CDR3 runs 14 residues. The CDR3 loop is CATRRDRGYQPQHF. CDR3 DNA: TGTGCCACCCGCCGGGACAGAGGATATCAGCCCCAGCATTTT.

The rearrangement joins TRBV2 to TRBJ1-3; no clear D. This CDR3 is built from 16 residues. CDR1 and CDR2 from the germline V gene are SNHLY and FYNNEI. Trimming pared 4 bases from V and 0 bases from J, leaving 13 bases between. CDR3 sequence: CASSGDSGVSGNTIYF. CDR3 sequence (DNA): TGTGCCAGCAGTGGCGACTCCGGGGTCTCTGGAAACACCATATATTTT.

The rearrangement links TRBV5-8 to TRBJ2-2; 12 bases agree with TRBD1. The V and J ends lost 4 bases and 7 bases, in that order; junction bases with no gene match: 8. The CDR3 is made up of 16 amino acids. The germline gives CDR1 SGHTS, CDR2 YDEGEE. DNA of the CDR3: TGTGCCAGCAGCCTGCCCGGGACAGGGGGCGTCGGGGAGCTGTTTTTT. Its protein product is CASSLPGTGGVGELFF.

This rearrangement joins TRBV28 to TRBJ1-1, with TRBD1 matching 7 bases. Losses at the gene ends were 6 bases for V and 9 bases for J; bases not matched to a gene: 13. This CDR3 is 14 amino acids long. The germline CDR1 and CDR2 sequences are MDHEN and SYDVKM. The CDR3 bases are TGTGCCAGCAGCACAGGGGAGGTTTTAGTACAAGCTTTCTTT. Encoded protein: CASSTGEVLVQAFF.

The sample holds a few counts of this clone. The chain has TRBV5-1 and TRBJ1-4; D is ambiguous. Trimming removed 1 base at V and 4 bases at J, with 11 bases between. Germline V lookup: CDR1 SGHRS, CDR2 YFSETQ. CDR3 size: 15 residues. CDR3 region: CASSLTGVGNEKLFF. The DNA of the CDR3 is TGCGCCAGCAGCTTGACCGGGGTGGGTAATGAAAAACTGTTTTTT.

This sequence joins TRBV14 and TRBJ1-2; a weak D match, TRBD1 (6 bases). The V gene's germline CDR1 is SGHDN and CDR2 FVKESK. Trimming cost V 1 base and J 8 bases, with 11 bases left between them. The CDR3 spans 13 residues. In DNA form, the CDR3 reads TGTGCCAGCAGCCAAGTCAGGGGCAGGGGCTACACCTTC. This sequence encodes CASSQVRGRGYTF.

The count of this clone is one. The rearrangement links TRBV2 to TRBJ2-3; 7 nucleotides match TRBD2. CDR1 and CDR2 from the germline V gene are SNHLY and FYNNEI. CDR3 length: 17 residues. The ends lost 3 bases at V and 4 bases at J; junction bases unmatched: 13. CDR3 protein: CASSDGTKGFSSDTQYF. CDR3 DNA sequence: TGTGCCAGCAGTGACGGGACTAAGGGCTTTTCGTCAGATACGCAGTATTTT.

This sequence joins TRBV2 and TRBJ2-3, with 8 bases matching TRBD1. This CDR3 has 13 residues. The germline V gene has CDR1 SNHLY and CDR2 FYNNEI. Trimming took 4 bases from V and 5 from J; bases not matched to a gene: 2. CDR3 amino acids: CASSGTGIDTQYF. The CDR3 coding sequence is TGTGCCAGCAGTGGGACAGGGATAGATACGCAGTATTTT.

The CDR3 DNA follows: TGTGCCAGCAGCCCCCTGGGAGTTAACTATGGCTACACCTTC. This translates into CASSPLGVNYGYTF. This chain joins TRBV7-8 and TRBJ1-2; no reliable D call. Trimming shortened V by 5 bases and J by 1 base, and 11 bases separated the two germline ends. The CDR3 spans 14 residues. Germline V gene data show CDR1 as SGHVS and CDR2 as FQNEAQ.

The chain employs TRBV7-8 and TRBJ2-1; 8 bases match TRBD2. The V segment lost 5 bases and the J segment 6 bases; nucleotides outside the gene matches: 12. The CDR3 contains 16 residues. Germline V gives CDR1 SGHVS, CDR2 FQNEAQ. As DNA, the CDR3 is TGTGCCAGCAGCCTCGGGGGGGCAGGGACCTTCAATGAGCAGTTCTTC. Protein: CASSLGGAGTFNEQFF.

This chain connects TRBV19 to TRBJ1-2; no clear D gene. Trimming cost V 6 bases and J 4 bases, with 18 bases left between them. The CDR3 sequence is 15 residues long. The germline CDR1 and CDR2 sequences are LNHDA and SQIVND (reference sequence). This CDR3 reads CASSTYSAAAYGYTF. DNA for the CDR3: TGTGCCAGTAGCACATACAGTGCAGCAGCCTATGGCTACACCTTC.

The sample holds one count of this clone. The rearrangement uses TRBV6-1 and TRBJ1-5, with 7 positions matching TRBD1. V dropped 4 bases and J dropped 7; count of bases not matched to a gene: 7. There are 14 residues in the CDR3. From germline, CDR1 is MNHNS and CDR2 SASEGT. The CDR3 nucleotides read TGTGCCAGCAGTGGCGACAGGGATCGGCAGCCCCAGCATTTT. It yields the protein CASSGDRDRQPQHF.

This clone was detected once. J is TRBJ1-1 and V is TRBV7-9, with 8 bases that match TRBD1. CDR1 is SEHNR, CDR2 FQNEAQ, per germline (reference sequence). The CDR3 has 15 amino acids. The trim removed 3 bases at V and 5 bases at J, leaving 8 bases unmatched. The CDR3 DNA reads as TGTGCCAGCAGCTTTTGGACAGGGCGGGGAACTGAAGCTTTCTTT. Translating it yields CASSFWTGRGTEAFF.

The V call is TRBV19, the J call TRBJ1-5; D remains unclear. V was shortened by 2 bases and J by 5 bases, with 13 bases between the two germline ends. The CDR3 runs 15 residues. Looked up from germline, CDR1 is LNHDA and CDR2 is SQIVND (reference sequence). The CDR3: CASSISSPGDQPQHF. The CDR3 coding sequence is TGTGCCAGTAGTATAAGCAGCCCCGGGGATCAGCCCCAGCATTTT.